The 10 T cell receptor beta chains below all came from one sample that was sequenced in a study of identical twins. TCRdb ran MiXCR on the 5' RACE reads and lists one entry per CDR3 protein. The sample has approximately 220,000 distinct CDR3 sequences; 6.5% to 9% are singletons. These records were also assigned to another study, of yellow fever vaccine responses in identical twins.

Source material: CD8+ T cells sorted from blood. Receptor source: a woman between 18 and 30 years old in good health.

The genes are TRBV5-1 and TRBJ1-1, with D possibly matching TRBD1 (6 bases). Trimming cost V 0 bases and J 0 bases, with 18 bases left between them. This CDR3 is built from 18 residues. Germline CDR1 reads SGHRS; CDR2 reads YFSETQ. CDR3 DNA sequence: TGCGCCAGCAGCTTGGGGGTGGTGGGGGGCGACATGAACACTGAAGCTTTCTTT. Translating it yields CASSLGVVGGDMNTEAFF. The full variable domain, rest sourced from reference TRBV5-1 and TRBJ1-1, is KAGVTQTPRYLIKTRGQQVTLSCSPISGHRSVSWYQQTPGQGLQFLFEYFSETQRNKGNFPGRFSGRQFSNSRSEMNVSTLELGDSALYLCASSLGVVGGDMNTEAFFGQGTRLTVV.

This clonotype has ten or more counts. The gene calls are TRBV12-3 or TRBV12-4 and TRBJ2-3; perhaps TRBD1 as D (6 bases). V dropped 10 bases and J dropped 6 bases, with 17 bases sitting between them. The CDR3 has 13 residues. The CDR3, as DNA: TGTGCCATCACATTCCCGAGGGGGGATACGCAGTATTTT. Its protein is CAITFPRGDTQYF.

In its sample, this clonotype was seen a few times. The chain carries TRBV29-1 and TRBJ1-1; D is perhaps TRBD1 (5 bases). The CDR3 has 11 amino acids. Germline CDR1 SQVTM, CDR2 ANQGSEA. Trimming took off 4 bases at V and 3 bases at J, with 6 bases between the two ends. Here the CDR3 reads CSVGGYTEAFF. The CDR3 region has the DNA TGCAGCGTTGGGGGCTACACTGAAGCTTTCTTT.

This clonotype was counted only a few times. This chain links TRBV4-1 with TRBJ1-3; 11 bases align to TRBD1. This CDR3 spans 17 amino acids. Germline CDR1 is MGHRA and CDR2 is YSYEKL. Germline trimming cut 3 bases from V and 4 bases from J; bases unmatched to any gene: 8. CDR3 protein: CASSQSGTGGIGNTIYF. CDR3 sequence (DNA): TGCGCCAGCAGCCAGTCCGGGACAGGGGGGATCGGAAACACCATATATTTT.

This chain joins TRBV7-6 and TRBJ2-3, with no clear D. The CDR3 is made up of 15 amino acids. V lost 1 base and J lost 2, with 10 bases in between. Germline V gives CDR1 SGHVS, CDR2 FNYEAQ. The CDR3 here is CASSLVAEPTDTQYF. The CDR3 DNA is TGTGCCAGCAGCTTAGTGGCGGAACCCACAGATACGCAGTATTTT.

As concerns this clonotype: Its ends do not fully match the called genes, so a read error is possible. The chain employs TRBV9 and TRBJ1-2; 7 bases align to TRBD1. The germline gives CDR1 SGDLS, CDR2 YYNGEE. The CDR3 consists of 11 residues. The CDR3 sequence: CASSETGQLHF. CDR3 sequence (DNA): TGTGCCAGCAGCGAGACGGGACAGCTCCACTTC.

The chain links TRBV11-2 to TRBJ2-1; D ambiguous. V was cut by 3 bases and J by 9 bases, with 12 bases left in between. Germline loops: CDR1 SGHAT, CDR2 FQNNGV. CDR3 size: 13 residues. DNA of the CDR3: TGTGCCAGCAGCTTGTTTCTCTCGGGTGAGCAGTTCTTC. Translated: CASSLFLSGEQFF.

Only a few counts were recorded for this clonotype. The rearrangement uses TRBV7-9 and TRBJ2-7, with a possible D match to TRBD2 (6 bases). The CDR3 is made up of 16 amino acids. CDR1 and CDR2 from the germline V gene are SEHNR and FQNEAQ (reference sequence). V dropped 5 bases and J dropped 2 bases, with 19 bases sitting between them. The CDR3 is CASSPKNRDSTYEQYF. CDR3 DNA sequence: TGTGCCAGCAGCCCGAAGAACCGGGACTCAACCTACGAGCAGTACTTC.

This clonotype appeared many times. The chain joins TRBV20-1 to TRBJ2-1, with TRBD2 identical over 9 bases. Germline V gene lookup returns CDR1 DFQATT and CDR2 SNEGSKA (reference sequence). V was pared by 3 bases and J by 2 bases, with 2 bases of the junction left unmatched. The CDR3 sequence is 14 residues long. The DNA for the CDR3 is TGCAGTGCTAGCAGCGGGAGGACCTACAATGAGCAGTTCTTC. Protein sequence: CSASSGRTYNEQFF.

This clonotype appeared a few times. V is TRBV21-1 and J is TRBJ2-5. TRBV21-1 is marked as a pseudogene. There are 14 residues in the CDR3. The CDR3 here is CASSRSGSKETQYF. CDR3 DNA sequence: TGTGCCAGCAGCAGATCGGGCAGCAAAGAGACCCAGTACTTC.